This T cell receptor beta chain was captured by sequencing in a study of control samples from healthy donors and cancer patients. In this sample, this clone turned up once. The CDR3 covers 14 residues. Germline CDR1 is SEHNR and CDR2 is FQNEAQ (reference sequence). V dropped 3 bases and J dropped 0 bases, with 9 bases sitting between them. This table comes from immunoSEQ multiplex PCR, and its TCRdb copy is limited to in-frame clones, with some not included. The data show 150,000 to 200,000 clones, with over 85% seen just once and about 11% held by the top ten. The chain joins TRBV7-9 to TRBJ2-7; D may be TRBD1 (6 bases). The sequenced sample consisted of blood. The sequence was obtained from a man between 25 and 39 years old in good health. The chain's CDR3 is CASSFDRPSYEQYF. CDR3 DNA sequence: TGTGCCAGCAGCTTTGACAGGCCCTCCTACGAGCAGTACTTC.